The following is a TCR beta chain sequence with its context. This clone's antigen is unknown. Per-base qualities were not stored, and no clone one base away is much larger. The germline V gene yields SGHTA for CDR1 and FQGNSA for CDR2. V and J are trimmed by 5 bases and 4 bases, and the gene matches miss 9 bases of the junction. Measured from the cysteine to the phenylalanine, the CDR3 is 16 residues long. The only DNA kept is the CDR3, 48 bases in frame from the first base. Libraries were prepared through the immunoSEQ multiplex PCR assay. A mixture of 60 forward primers for TCR Vbeta segments and 13 reverse primers for TCR Jbeta segments was used in the multiplex PCR. The CDR3 region of rearranged TCR beta genes was amplified from genomic DNA by a multiplex PCR assay. The Illumina HiSeq System was used to sequence the amplified TCR beta libraries as 87-base-pair reads. On the authors' methods: A later analysis counted 75 million to 100 million unique TCR beta chains across the 640 or so repertoires, and roughly 10 million of these chains were shared by at least two donors. To remove PCR and sequencing errors, raw reads were error-corrected and collapsed into unique sequences using a nearest-neighbor algorithm that merged closely related sequences. V, D and J gene segments were assigned by aligning CDR3 sequences to IMGT reference sequences. For a sequence to be retained, a match of at least six nucleotides was required to both a V gene segment and a J gene segment. Rearrangements were classified as productive when the CDR3 lacked stop codons and remained in frame with V and J, and all other rearrangements were classified as non-productive. CDR3 was defined according to IMGT convention as the region running from the second conserved V-encoded cysteine to the conserved J-encoded phenylalanine. The earlier analysis of about 570 of the donors excluded any sequence lacking an unambiguous match to a single V gene segment. An earlier analysis of fewer than 750 of the donors classified V segments as functional when productive rearrangements were above 56.7% and as segregating when the standard deviation between donors was above 5%. A statistical classification framework was built for diagnosing cytomegalovirus status from the catalog of TCR beta chain sequences. A later analysis assigned V and J genes by comparing TCR nucleotide sequences with IMGT/GENE-DB human TR gene sequences. Using the TCRdist pipeline, a later analysis assigned CDR3 sequences along with most-parsimonious VDJ recombination scenarios. In a later analysis, each TCR beta chain was defined by its CDR3 amino acid sequence together with its V-gene family, and reads without a unique V-gene family were excluded. In a later analysis, 550 to 650 highly shared, low-generation-probability nucleotide sequences were removed to address suspected cross-contamination and a sequencing artifact. In a later analysis, a clonal expansion index was calculated for each public chain from normalized within-repertoire ranks of inferred template counts. A later analysis computed generation probabilities with a VDJ recombination model fitted to out-of-frame rearrangements, and checked the results against IGoR. Hypergeometric tests were used in a later analysis to score TCR-TCR, TCR-HLA and TCR-CMV co-occurrence, with a repertoire-size bias correction applied to the TCR pairs. In a later analysis, false discovery rates were estimated by permuting HLA or CMV assignments 20 times. In a later analysis, co-occurring TCRs were grouped using DBSCAN, and TCRdist sequence similarity was added for clustering within HLA-allele-positive subsets. For co-occurrence clustering, repertoires with fewer than 30,000 or more than 120,000 public chains were excluded, along with five repertoires with anomalous nucleotide sharing. This immuneACCESS table, as held by TCRdb, lists in-frame sequences with V and J called but not all clones. Of the missing ones, under half trace to an unresolved V gene in checked studies; the others have no known cause. The V and J calls and the clone size are those of that table, but D and trimming were determined from the DNA. The sample records approximately 85,000 clones, around 80% of which are singletons. 7.3% of the sample belongs to the ten largest clones.

This entry belongs to a study of cytomegalovirus exposure and HLA in healthy donors (dated by TCRdb to the late 2010s). Regarding the complete study: An earlier analysis of some 550 of the donors reported 250 to 300 Gb of sequence data and 100 million to 130 million unique TCR beta sequences from some 180 million T cells. Besides the first cohort of 500 to 700 subjects, a separate validation cohort made up of about 120 different subjects was used. All discovery cohort repertoires had been generated using a single sequencing platform. Among 300 to 500 genotyped donors of the cohort, an average of around 220,000 unique TCR beta nucleotide sequences was sequenced per donor, of which 15% to 20% were non-productive. HLA typing included class I and class II loci at four-digit resolution. A later analysis re-examined previously published TCR beta repertoires from just over 650 donors and added high-resolution HLA genotyping to investigate patterns of TCR occurrence. The study used immunosequencing to profile the T cell repertoires of some 600 subjects and linked those repertoires to cytomegalovirus serostatus. A few DR-DQ haplotypes were treated as single units for association and clustering because of strong linkage in the cohort. Among the approximately 400 genotyped donors, more than 70% belonged to the genetic ancestry cluster associated with self-reported Caucasian donors. An earlier analysis of 500 to 650 of the donors applied high-throughput TCR beta sequencing to assess whether each TCR beta V gene segment acted as functional or pseudogenic. The later analysis used no new phenotypic data to find candidate immune exposures, relying instead on TCR beta sequences and their occurrence across donors. Typing coverage differed by locus: A, B, C, DRB1 and DQB1 were typed in roughly 620-630 donors, DQA1 in roughly 500, DPA1 in some 610, and DPB1 in just under 490. Alongside the repertoire data, information on donor age, sex, ethnicity and CMV serostatus was compiled. A later genetic analysis used genome-wide SNP genotypes for about 65% of the 666 donors, treating that subset as a discovery cohort. To predict cytomegalovirus infection status, the study combined high-throughput TCR immunosequencing, statistical association of individual TCRs with disease status, and machine learning. About 300 gigabases of sequencing data and around 88 million unique TCR sequences made up an early release that covered fewer than 650 HLA-typed donors. The aim of the study was to test whether cataloging public T cell receptors could identify signatures of past pathogen exposure.

The cohort comprised 710 or so healthy bone marrow donors. At the time of sampling, all cohort members were nominally healthy, though unrecorded immune exposures were likely present. The donor tested CMV seronegative, placing the donor among the 350 or so seronegative members of the cohort. A peripheral blood sample was collected from each donor, and TCR beta sequencing was performed on peripheral blood mononuclear cells. The Qiagen DNeasy Blood Extraction Kit was used to extract genomic DNA from the blood cell samples. The paper's findings and limits, for the study overall: In a later analysis, the rate of TCR association differed among HLA loci, with DRB1 alleles having the most associated TCRs and HLA-C alleles having the fewest. According to a later analysis, most CMV-associated TCR beta chains appeared to be HLA-restricted, and the HLA associations seemed to be driven largely by CMV exposure. Because counts were too low, fewer than 20 rarely observed V segments, including chromosome 9 orphons, were excluded from the earlier analysis of 587 of the donors. Across donors, most TCR sequences were observed very rarely, whereas some public TCRs were present in many individuals. In a later analysis, HLA-associated TCR beta chains were found to be more clonally expanded and to have lower generation probabilities than equally common non-associated chains. In a later analysis, several top co-occurrence clusters were reported to appear linked to parvovirus B19, influenza, CMV and Epstein-Barr virus. Specific HLA alleles were associated with around 18,000 TCR beta sequences at a false discovery rate of 0.05 in a later analysis. A cluster of highly shared sequence variants was judged likely to be a technical artifact of the sequencing pipeline. HLA typing was unavailable for some donors at each locus, so association tests used only the typed subset. It was suggested by the authors that the approach could potentially be generalized to other disease states and immunological phenotypes. In an earlier analysis of 587 of the donors, most TCR beta V segments appeared in productive rearrangements about 87% or about 30% of the time, broadly matching IMGT annotations. In a later genetic analysis, a missense DCLRE1C variant was associated with V-gene and J-gene trimming of TCR beta chains, and the association was replicated in an independent cohort. Correlated functional status among segregating V segments might be attributable to linkage disequilibrium, but an unknown experimental factor could not be ruled out. A further reported finding was that TCR beta sequences accurately predicted the HLA-A and HLA-B alleles for most subjects in the first cohort. The classifier was reported to diagnose cytomegalovirus status with high specificity and sensitivity in both the original cohort and the validation cohort. Some IMGT-functional V segments, including TRBV6-2 and TRBV6-3, could not be distinguished by the 87-base-pair reads and were therefore excluded. Presence/absence analyses assumed roughly uniform sequencing depth across donors, an assumption that may not hold. For the cohort, immune exposure information was limited to CMV serostatus. The study listed 164 TCR beta chains as associated with cytomegalovirus. Three of the identified cytomegalovirus-associated TCR beta chains were confirmed in vitro to be specific for cytomegalovirus antigens. This cohort had only TCR beta chains sequenced, and the lack of alpha or paired-chain data limited which features could be detected. According to a later genetic analysis, donors in an Asian-associated ancestry cluster had fewer N-insertions in productive TCRs than the approximately 650-donor mean. Assigning TCR associations to individual alleles was difficult when HLA alleles, especially DR and DQ, strongly co-occurred.

This receptor was obtained from a man in his thirties or forties in good health and CMV-seronegative. Recombination joined TRBV7-2 with TRBJ1-1, with 11 bases matching TRBD1. Sequencing was performed on PBMCs. The CDR3 reads as follows: CASSPRWGQGVTEAFF. The sequenced DNA is TGTGCCAGCAGCCCCAGATGGGGACAGGGGGTCACTGAAGCTTTCTTT.